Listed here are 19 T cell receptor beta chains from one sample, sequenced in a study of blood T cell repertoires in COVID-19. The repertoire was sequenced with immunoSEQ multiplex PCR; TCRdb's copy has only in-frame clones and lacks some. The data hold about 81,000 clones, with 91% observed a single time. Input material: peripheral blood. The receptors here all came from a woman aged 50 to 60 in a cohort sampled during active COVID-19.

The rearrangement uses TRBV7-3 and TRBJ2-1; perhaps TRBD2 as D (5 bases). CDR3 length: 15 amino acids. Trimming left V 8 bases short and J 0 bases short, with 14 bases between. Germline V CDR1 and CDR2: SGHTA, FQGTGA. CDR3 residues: CASGLDGSSYNEQFF. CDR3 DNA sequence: TGTGCCAGCGGACTGGACGGCAGCTCCTACAATGAGCAGTTCTTC. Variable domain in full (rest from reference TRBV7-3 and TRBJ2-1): GAGVSQTPSNKVTEKGKYVELRCDPISGHTALYWYRQSLGQGPEFLIYFQGTGAADDSGLPNDRFFAVRPEGSVSTLKIQRTERGDSAVYLCASGLDGSSYNEQFFGPGTRLTVL.

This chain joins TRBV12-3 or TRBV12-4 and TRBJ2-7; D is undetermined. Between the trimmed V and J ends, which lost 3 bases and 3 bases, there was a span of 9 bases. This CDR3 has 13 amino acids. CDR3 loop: CASSLKAIYEQYF. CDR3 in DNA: TGTGCCAGCAGTTTGAAAGCGATCTACGAGCAGTACTTC.

CDR3: CASRQLGAGYEQYF. In DNA, the CDR3 is TGTGCCAGCAGACAGCTGGGGGCGGGTTACGAGCAGTACTTC. The rearrangement links TRBV27 to TRBJ2-7; D is possibly TRBD1 (6 bases). Germline V gene sequence: CDR1 MNHEY, CDR2 SMNVEV (reference sequence). The CDR3 consists of 14 residues. Between the trimmed V and J ends, which lost 6 bases and 4 bases, there was a span of 16 bases.

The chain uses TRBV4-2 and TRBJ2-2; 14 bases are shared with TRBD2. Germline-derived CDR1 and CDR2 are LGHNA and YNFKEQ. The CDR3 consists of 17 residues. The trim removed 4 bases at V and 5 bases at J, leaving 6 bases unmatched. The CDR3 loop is CASSRGLAGEGTGELFF. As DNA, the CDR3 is TGTGCCAGCAGCCGGGGACTAGCGGGAGAAGGAACCGGGGAGCTGTTTTTT.

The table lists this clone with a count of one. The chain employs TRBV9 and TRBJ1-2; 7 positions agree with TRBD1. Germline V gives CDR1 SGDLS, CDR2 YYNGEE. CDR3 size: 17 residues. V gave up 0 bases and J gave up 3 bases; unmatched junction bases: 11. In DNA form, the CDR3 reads TGTGCCAGCAGCGTAGGTAACAGGGGATCTTACGACTATGGCTACACCTTC. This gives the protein CASSVGNRGSYDYGYTF. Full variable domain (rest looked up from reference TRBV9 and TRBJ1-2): DSGVTQTPKHLITATGQRVTLRCSPRSGDLSVYWYQQSLDQGLQFLIQYYNGEERAKGNILERFSAQQFPDLHSELNLSSLELGDSALYFCASSVGNRGSYDYGYTFGSGTRLTVV.

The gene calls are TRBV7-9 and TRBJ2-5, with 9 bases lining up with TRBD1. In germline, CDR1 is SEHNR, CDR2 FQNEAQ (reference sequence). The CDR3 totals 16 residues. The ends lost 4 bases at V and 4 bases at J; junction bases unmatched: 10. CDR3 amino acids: CASSYRGLPGGETQYF. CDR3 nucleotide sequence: TGTGCCAGCAGCTACAGGGGGCTCCCAGGGGGAGAGACCCAGTACTTC. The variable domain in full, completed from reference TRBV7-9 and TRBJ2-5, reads DTGVSQNPRHKITKRGQNVTFRCDPISEHNRLYWYRQTLGQGPEFLTYFQNEAQLEKSRLLSDRFSAERPKGSFSTLEIQRTEQGDSAMYLCASSYRGLPGGETQYFGPGTRLLVL.

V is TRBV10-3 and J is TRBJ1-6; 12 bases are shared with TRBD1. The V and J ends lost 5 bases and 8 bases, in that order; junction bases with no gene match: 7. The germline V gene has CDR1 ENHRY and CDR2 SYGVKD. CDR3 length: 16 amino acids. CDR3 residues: CAISKTGTGGDSPLHF. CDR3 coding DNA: TGTGCCATCAGTAAAACCGGGACAGGGGGCGATTCACCCCTCCACTTT.

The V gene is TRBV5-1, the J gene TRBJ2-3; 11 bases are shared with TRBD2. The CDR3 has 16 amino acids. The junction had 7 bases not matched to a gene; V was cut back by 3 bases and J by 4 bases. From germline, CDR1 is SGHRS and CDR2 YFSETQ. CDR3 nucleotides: TGCGCCAGCAGCTCTACTAGCGGGAGTCTGGCAGATACGCAGTATTTT. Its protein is CASSSTSGSLADTQYF.

CDR3 loop: CASSLAKNRAYEQYF. CDR3 nucleotide sequence: TGTGCCAGCAGCTTAGCGAAGAACAGGGCCTACGAGCAGTACTTC. V usage is TRBV7-6 and J usage is TRBJ2-7; maybe TRBD1 (6 bases). The germline V gene has CDR1 SGHVS and CDR2 FNYEAQ. Trimming stripped 0 bases from V and 2 bases from J, with 11 bases between. This CDR3 region has 15 residues.

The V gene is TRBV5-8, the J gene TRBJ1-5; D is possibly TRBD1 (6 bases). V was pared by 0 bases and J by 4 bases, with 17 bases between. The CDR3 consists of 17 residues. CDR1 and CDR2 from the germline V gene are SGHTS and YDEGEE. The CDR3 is CASSLVQGARKNQPQHF. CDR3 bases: TGTGCCAGCAGCTTGGTACAGGGTGCCCGTAAGAATCAGCCCCAGCATTTT.

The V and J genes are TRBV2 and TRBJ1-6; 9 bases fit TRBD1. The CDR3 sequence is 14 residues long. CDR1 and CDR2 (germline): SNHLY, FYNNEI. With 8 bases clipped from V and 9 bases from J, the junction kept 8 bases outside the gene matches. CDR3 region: CASRTGTGTSPLHF. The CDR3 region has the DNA TGTGCCAGCCGCACCGGGACAGGGACTTCACCCCTCCACTTT.

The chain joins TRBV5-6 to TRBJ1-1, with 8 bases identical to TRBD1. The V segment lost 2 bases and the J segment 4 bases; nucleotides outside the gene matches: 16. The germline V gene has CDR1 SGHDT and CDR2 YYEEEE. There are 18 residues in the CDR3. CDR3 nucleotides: TGTGCCAGCAGCTTAGGTGCTCGATGGACAGGGTTGGCCACTGAAGCTTTCTTT. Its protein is CASSLGARWTGLATEAFF.

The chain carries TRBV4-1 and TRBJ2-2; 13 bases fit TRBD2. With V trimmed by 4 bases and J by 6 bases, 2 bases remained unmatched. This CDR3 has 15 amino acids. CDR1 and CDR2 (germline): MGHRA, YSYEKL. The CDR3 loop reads CASSRTSGGAGELFF. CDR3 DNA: TGCGCCAGCAGCCGTACTAGCGGGGGGGCCGGGGAGCTGTTTTTT.

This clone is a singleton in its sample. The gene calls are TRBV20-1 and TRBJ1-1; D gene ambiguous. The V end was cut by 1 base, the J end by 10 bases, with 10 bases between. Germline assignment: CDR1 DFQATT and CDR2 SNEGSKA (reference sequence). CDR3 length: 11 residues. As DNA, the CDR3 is TGCAGTGCTAGAGGGTCGGGGTTAGCTTTCTTT. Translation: CSARGSGLAFF.

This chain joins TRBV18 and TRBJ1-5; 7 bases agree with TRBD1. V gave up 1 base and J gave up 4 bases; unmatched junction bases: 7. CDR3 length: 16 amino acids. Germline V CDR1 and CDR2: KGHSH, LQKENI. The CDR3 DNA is TGTGCCAGCTCACCACAACACTTGACAGGGAATCAGCCCCAGCATTTT. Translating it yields CASSPQHLTGNQPQHF.

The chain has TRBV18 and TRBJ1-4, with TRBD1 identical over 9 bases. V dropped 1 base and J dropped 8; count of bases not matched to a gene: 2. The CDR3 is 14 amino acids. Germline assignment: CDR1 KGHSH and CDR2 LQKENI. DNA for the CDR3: TGTGCCAGCTCACCACGGGACAGGGACGAAAAACTGTTTTTT. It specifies CASSPRDRDEKLFF.

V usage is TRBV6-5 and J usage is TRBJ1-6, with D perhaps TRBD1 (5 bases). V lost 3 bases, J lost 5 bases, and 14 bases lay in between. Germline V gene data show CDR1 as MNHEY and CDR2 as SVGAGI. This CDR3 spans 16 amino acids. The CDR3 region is CASSYEHRSDNSPLHF. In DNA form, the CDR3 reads TGTGCCAGCAGTTATGAACACAGGAGCGATAATTCACCCCTCCACTTT.

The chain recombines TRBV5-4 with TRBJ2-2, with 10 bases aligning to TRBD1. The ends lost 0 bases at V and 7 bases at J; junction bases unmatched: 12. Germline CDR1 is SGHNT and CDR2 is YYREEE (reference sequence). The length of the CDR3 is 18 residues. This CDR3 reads CASSLDGTGDIHGGELFF. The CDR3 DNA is TGTGCCAGCAGCTTGGACGGGACAGGGGATATTCATGGCGGGGAGCTGTTTTTT.

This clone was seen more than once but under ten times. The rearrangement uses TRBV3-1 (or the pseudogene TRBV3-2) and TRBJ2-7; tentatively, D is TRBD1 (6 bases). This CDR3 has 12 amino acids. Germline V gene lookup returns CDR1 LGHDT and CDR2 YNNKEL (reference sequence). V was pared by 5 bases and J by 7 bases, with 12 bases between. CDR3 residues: CASSYRGGEQYF. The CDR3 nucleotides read TGTGCCAGCAGCTACCGAGGGGGAGAGCAGTACTTC.